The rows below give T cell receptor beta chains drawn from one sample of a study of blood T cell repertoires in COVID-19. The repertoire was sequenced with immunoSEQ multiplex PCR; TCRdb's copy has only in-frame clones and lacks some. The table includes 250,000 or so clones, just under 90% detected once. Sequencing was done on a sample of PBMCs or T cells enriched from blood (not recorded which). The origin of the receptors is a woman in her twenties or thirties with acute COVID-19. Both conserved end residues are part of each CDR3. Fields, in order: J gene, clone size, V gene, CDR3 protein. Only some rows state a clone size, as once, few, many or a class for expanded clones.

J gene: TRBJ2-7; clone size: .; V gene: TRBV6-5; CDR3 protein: CASSHGSSYEQYF
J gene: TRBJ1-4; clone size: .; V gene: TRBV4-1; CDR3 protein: CASSQTGVSEKLFF
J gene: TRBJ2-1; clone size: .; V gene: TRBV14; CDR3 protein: CASSQDRRDVAYNEQFF
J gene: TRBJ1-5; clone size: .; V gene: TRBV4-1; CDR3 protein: CASSQTGPGDNQPQHF
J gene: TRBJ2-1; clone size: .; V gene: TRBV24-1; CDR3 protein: CATSDLPQPNSYNEQFF
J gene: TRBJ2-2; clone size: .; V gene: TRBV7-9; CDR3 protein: CASSLEVGVSTGELFF
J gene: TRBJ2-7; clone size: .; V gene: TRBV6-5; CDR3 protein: CASRTPLRAYEQYF
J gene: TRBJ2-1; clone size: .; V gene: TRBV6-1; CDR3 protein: CASSGHTRGRTSGYNEQFF
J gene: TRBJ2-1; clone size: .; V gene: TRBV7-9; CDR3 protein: CASSPSLAGVYVNEQFF
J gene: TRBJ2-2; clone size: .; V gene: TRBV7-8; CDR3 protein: CASSLPGGQGNTGELFF
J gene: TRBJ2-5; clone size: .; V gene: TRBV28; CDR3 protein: CASSHKLAGGLGGETQYF
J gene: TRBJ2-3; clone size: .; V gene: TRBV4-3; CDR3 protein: CASSQDQNGLGADTQYF
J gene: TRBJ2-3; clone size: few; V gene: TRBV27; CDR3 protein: CASSFLRFGASGSTDTQYF